This TCR beta chain emerged from a study of metastatic and nonmetastatic thyroid tumors. Broader study findings: Compared with benign nodules, malignant thyroid tumors were reported to have significantly higher TCR beta diversity in both blood and tumor.

This clone was counted at least ten times. The antigen remains undetermined. TCRdb reanalyzed the PCR reads via MiXCR. The sample shows around 35,000 clones, 16% of them seen only once. The entire patient cohort was treatment-naive prior to thyroid surgery. With 1 base removed from V and 7 bases from J, the gap between germline ends came to 8 bases. The V gene's germline CDR1 is MDHEN and CDR2 SYDVKM. The CDR3 totals 14 residues. The sample consisted of blood. V usage is TRBV28 and J usage is TRBJ1-6, with a possible D match to TRBD1 (5 bases). The receptor's source is a female donor with papillary thyroid cancer or a benign thyroid nodule (not recorded which). Some clones in this sample may be carry-over from other donors' samples. The CDR3 here is CASSLYGDNSPLHF. The DNA for the CDR3 is TGTGCCAGCAGTTTATATGGGGACAATTCACCCCTCCACTTT.